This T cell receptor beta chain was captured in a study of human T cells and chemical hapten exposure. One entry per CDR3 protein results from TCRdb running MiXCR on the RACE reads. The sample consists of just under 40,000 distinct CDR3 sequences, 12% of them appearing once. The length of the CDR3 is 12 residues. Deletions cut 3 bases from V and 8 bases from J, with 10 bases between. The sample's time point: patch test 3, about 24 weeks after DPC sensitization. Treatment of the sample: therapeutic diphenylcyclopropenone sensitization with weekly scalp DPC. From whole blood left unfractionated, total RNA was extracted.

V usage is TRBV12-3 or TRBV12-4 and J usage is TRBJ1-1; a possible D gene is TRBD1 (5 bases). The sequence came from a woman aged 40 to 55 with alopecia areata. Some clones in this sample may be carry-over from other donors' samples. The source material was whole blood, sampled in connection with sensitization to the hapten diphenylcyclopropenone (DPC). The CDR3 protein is CASSLGTGEAFF. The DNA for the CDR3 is TGTGCCAGCAGTTTGGGGACGGGAGAAGCTTTCTTT.